The TCR beta chain described here comes from a study of tumor-infiltrating lymphocytes in primary liver carcinoma. The study, taken as a whole, reports: Tumors reached a significantly greater top-250-clone fraction than blood did (p = 0.039).

On this clonotype: The antigen is unknown.

Germline DNA was also extracted, and blood RNA derived from unsorted whole blood. HBV chronically infected the treatment-naive patients. The CDR3 covers 19 residues. With 500 ng total RNA as template and a constant-region primer, TCR beta cDNA was made. The TCR beta library was amplified through three nested multiplex PCR rounds in a modified ARM-PCR procedure. A C-beta reverse primer was combined with TRBV1-TRBV30 forward primers in the first two PCR rounds, and each round had 10 cycles. TCRdb independently ran MiXCR on the multiplex PCR reads; one entry per CDR3 protein. The sample comprises about 320,000 distinct CDR3 sequences, 65% of which are singletons, and around 9.5% rests with the top ten.

This sequence was found in a man in his forties with primary liver carcinoma and hepatitis B virus infection. The sample taken for sequencing was peripheral blood. The gene calls are TRBV21-1 and TRBJ2-4; TRBD1 is taken as the D call from the table, unchecked against the DNA. TRBV21-1 corresponds to a pseudogene. The CDR3 nucleotides read TGTGCCAGCAGCAGAGCCGGGACAGGGCCCTACGTAGCCAAAAACATTCAGTACTTC. Encoded protein: CASSRAGTGPYVAKNIQYF.